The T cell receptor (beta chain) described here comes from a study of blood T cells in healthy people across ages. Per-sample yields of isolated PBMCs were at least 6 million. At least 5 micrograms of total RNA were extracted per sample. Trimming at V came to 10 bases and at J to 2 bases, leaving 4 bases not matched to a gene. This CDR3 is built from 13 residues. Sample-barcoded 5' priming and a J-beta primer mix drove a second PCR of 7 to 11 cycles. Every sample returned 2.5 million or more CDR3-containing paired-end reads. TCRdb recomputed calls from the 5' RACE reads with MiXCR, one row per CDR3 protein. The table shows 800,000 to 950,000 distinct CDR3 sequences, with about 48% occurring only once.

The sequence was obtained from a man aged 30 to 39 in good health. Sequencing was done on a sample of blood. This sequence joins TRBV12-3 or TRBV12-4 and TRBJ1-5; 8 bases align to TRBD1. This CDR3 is CATKGQGNQPQHF. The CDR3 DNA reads TGTGCCACCAAGGGACAGGGCAATCAGCCCCAGCATTTT.